This paragraph covers one TCR beta chain sequence. Its antigen is not identified. Profiled with immunoSEQ multiplex PCR; TCRdb holds only in-frame clones, not every one. The data show some 31,000 clones, approximately 90% seen once. Samples were taken several times over chemoradiotherapy. V was clipped by 5 bases and J by 2 bases; unmatched bases: 8. This CDR3 has 15 residues. Germline V gives CDR1 LGHNA, CDR2 YSLEER. The data were taken from a study of chemoradiotherapy in HPV16-positive cancers. On the study more broadly: A couple of HPV16-positive patients' cells yielded candidate HPV-specific clones and common motifs.

General study findings and limits: Only a couple of HPV16-positive patients supplied the functional HPV-specificity definition. Candidate HPV-specific clones and E7-related TCR motifs grew in tumor during treatment.

This clonotype was obtained from a human donor with HPV-associated anogenital cancer. The chain employs TRBV4-3 and TRBJ2-5; 7 bases match TRBD1. Material: blood, obtained from a patient who underwent chemoradiotherapy. CDR3 coding DNA: TGCGCCAGCAGCACCCGGGACAGTCCACAAGAGACCCAGTACTTC. Protein: CASSTRDSPQETQYF.